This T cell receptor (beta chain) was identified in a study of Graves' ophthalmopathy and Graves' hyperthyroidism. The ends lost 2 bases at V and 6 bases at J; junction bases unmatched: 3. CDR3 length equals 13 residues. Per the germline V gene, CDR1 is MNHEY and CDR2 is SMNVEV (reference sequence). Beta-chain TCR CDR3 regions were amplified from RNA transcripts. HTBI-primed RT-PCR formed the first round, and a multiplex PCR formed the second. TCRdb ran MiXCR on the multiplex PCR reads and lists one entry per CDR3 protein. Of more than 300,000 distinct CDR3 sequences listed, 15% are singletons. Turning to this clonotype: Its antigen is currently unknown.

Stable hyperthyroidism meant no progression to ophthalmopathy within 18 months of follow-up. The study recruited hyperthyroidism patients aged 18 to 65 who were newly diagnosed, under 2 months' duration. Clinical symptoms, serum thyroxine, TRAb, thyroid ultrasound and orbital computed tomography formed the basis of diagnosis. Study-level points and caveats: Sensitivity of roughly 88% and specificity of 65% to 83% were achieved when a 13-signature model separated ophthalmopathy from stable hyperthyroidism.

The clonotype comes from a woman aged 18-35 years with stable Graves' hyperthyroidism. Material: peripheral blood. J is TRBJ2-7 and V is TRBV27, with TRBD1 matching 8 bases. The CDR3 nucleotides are TGTGCCAGCAGTTTAGGACAGGGTCTCGAGCAGTACTTC. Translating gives CASSLGQGLEQYF.